The 23 T cell receptor beta chains below all came from one sample that was sequenced in a study of CD8 T cells in Susac syndrome. Random hexamers were used to reverse transcribe an amount of roughly 0.5 to 1 ug RNA. One entry per CDR3 protein, called by TCRdb with MiXCR from the immunoSEQ multiplex PCR reads. The data contain approximately 300,000 distinct CDR3 sequences, 65% to 90% of them singletons. The sequencing input was CD8+ T cells from PBMCs. The receptors stem from a human donor with multiple sclerosis.

The genes are TRBV29-1 and TRBJ2-1, with 9 bases matching TRBD2. V trimming: 3 bases; J trimming: 7 bases; junction bases outside the gene matches: 13. This CDR3 contains 16 residues. CDR1 SQVTM and CDR2 ANQGSEA come from the germline V gene. The DNA for the CDR3 is TGCAGCGTTGATCCTCCTAGCGGGACCCTGGGGAATGAGCAGTTCTTC. Its translation is CSVDPPSGTLGNEQFF.

The chain links TRBV5-1 to TRBJ2-1, with 16 bases aligning to TRBD2. The CDR3 loop spans 17 amino acids. The germline CDR1 and CDR2 sequences are SGHRS and YFSETQ. The V segment lost 2 bases and the J segment 8 bases; nucleotides outside the gene matches: 7. The CDR3 sequence: CASSFTGLAGGPDEQFF. DNA of the CDR3: TGCGCCAGCAGCTTCACGGGACTAGCGGGAGGGCCCGATGAGCAGTTCTTC.

V usage is TRBV7-8 and J usage is TRBJ1-2; 7 bases are shared with TRBD1. Germline CDR1 SGHVS, CDR2 FQNEAQ. The CDR3 has 14 amino acids. V shed 4 bases and J 4 bases; nucleotides not matched to a gene: 6. The CDR3 bases are TGTGCCAGCAGCTCGGGACAGCTTCGCTATGGCTACACCTTC. Translating it yields CASSSGQLRYGYTF.

This clonotype was found a few times. The chain combines TRBV6-5 with TRBJ1-1; no definite D call. Between the trimmed V and J ends, which lost 0 bases and 3 bases, there was a span of 8 bases. CDR3 length: 14 residues. Germline assignment: CDR1 MNHEY and CDR2 SVGAGI. CDR3 protein: CASSYSIAHTEAFF. CDR3 DNA sequence: TGTGCCAGCAGTTACTCGATCGCACACACTGAAGCTTTCTTT.

The chain employs TRBV30 and TRBJ2-7; D uncertain. Germline values: CDR1 GTSNPN, CDR2 SVGIG (reference sequence). The V end lost 0 bases, the J end lost 4 bases, and 10 bases lay between the germline ends. The CDR3 has 13 residues. The CDR3 sequence: CAWSVFVGYEQYF. CDR3 bases: TGTGCCTGGAGTGTATTTGTGGGGTACGAGCAGTACTTC.

The chain joins TRBV28 to TRBJ1-2; a weak D match, TRBD1 (5 bases). Germline CDR1 is MDHEN and CDR2 is SYDVKM. The V gene lost 3 bases and the J gene lost 7 bases, with 24 bases spanning the gap. CDR3 length: 17 residues. The chain's CDR3 is CASSFPRDLPTRAGYTF. CDR3 DNA: TGTGCCAGCAGTTTCCCCCGGGACCTCCCTACTCGAGCTGGCTACACCTTC.

This clonotype has only a few counts. V gene TRBV4-3 combines with J gene TRBJ2-7; 13 bases agree with TRBD2. The CDR3 loop spans 15 amino acids. CDR1 LGHNA and CDR2 YSLEER come from the germline V gene. The ends lost 0 bases at V and 6 bases at J; junction bases unmatched: 2. The DNA of the CDR3 is TGCGCCAGCAGCCAAGATAGGACTAGCGGGAGCGAGCAGTACTTC. It specifies CASSQDRTSGSEQYF.

The J gene is TRBJ2-7, the V gene TRBV7-9, with TRBD2 identical over 14 bases. From germline, CDR1 is SEHNR and CDR2 FQNEAQ (reference sequence). The V and J ends lost 5 bases and 5 bases, in that order; junction bases with no gene match: 11. This CDR3 has 17 amino acids. In nucleotides, the CDR3 is TGTGCCAGCAGCCCTCCCGGACTAGCGGGAGGACTCCACGAGCAGTACTTC. The encoded protein is CASSPPGLAGGLHEQYF.

The CDR3 sequence: CASSLRSLEGTDTQYF. In DNA form, the CDR3 reads TGTGCCAGCAGTTTACGCTCCCTCGAAGGCACAGATACGCAGTATTTT. The chain joins TRBV28 to TRBJ2-3, with unresolved D. The CDR3 runs 16 residues. Per germline, CDR1 MDHEN and CDR2 SYDVKM. Trimming cost V 2 bases and J 1 base, with 13 bases left between them.

The chain couples TRBV12-3 or TRBV12-4 to TRBJ1-5; no definite D call. Trimming left V 2 bases short and J 7 bases short, with 6 bases between. The CDR3 sequence is 12 residues long. DNA for the CDR3: TGTGCCAGCAGTTTATGGGAACAGCCCCAGCATTTT. Its translation: CASSLWEQPQHF.

The chain recombines TRBV5-4 with TRBJ2-7, with 10 bases aligning to TRBD1. V lost 0 bases to trimming and J lost 7 bases; unmatched junction nucleotides: 7. The CDR3 sequence is 15 residues long. Per germline, CDR1 SGHNT and CDR2 YYREEE (reference sequence). The CDR3 nucleotides are TGTGCCAGCAGCTTGGTCGGGACAGGGGATACAGAGCAGTACTTC. Encoded protein: CASSLVGTGDTEQYF.

The chain has TRBV12-3 or TRBV12-4 and TRBJ2-1, with 8 bases aligning to TRBD2. V trimming: 7 bases; J trimming: 3 bases; junction bases outside the gene matches: 11. The CDR3 consists of 16 residues. The CDR3 protein is CASTPSGSFGYNEQFF. The DNA of the CDR3 is TGTGCCAGCACTCCGAGCGGGAGTTTCGGCTACAATGAGCAGTTCTTC.

The CDR3 sequence: CAWSGGLQNTEAFF. The CDR3 coding sequence is TGTGCCTGGAGTGGGGGACTCCAGAACACTGAAGCTTTCTTT. The chain couples TRBV30 to TRBJ1-1; maybe TRBD1 (5 bases). Deletions cut 1 base from V and 1 base from J, with 10 bases between. The CDR3 extends over 14 amino acids. In germline, CDR1 is GTSNPN, CDR2 SVGIG (reference sequence).

This clonotype was seen more than once but under ten times. The chain uses TRBV5-1 and TRBJ2-7; D ambiguous. V dropped 5 bases and J dropped 4 bases, with 13 bases sitting between them. The CDR3 has 13 amino acids. CDR1 SGHRS and CDR2 YFSETQ come from the germline V gene. CDR3 protein: CASRPPQRYEQYF. The CDR3 region has the DNA TGCGCCAGCAGACCCCCACAACGGTACGAGCAGTACTTC. The variable domain in full, completed from reference TRBV5-1 and TRBJ2-7, reads KAGVTQTPRYLIKTRGQQVTLSCSPISGHRSVSWYQQTPGQGLQFLFEYFSETQRNKGNFPGRFSGRQFSNSRSEMNVSTLELGDSALYLCASRPPQRYEQYFGPGTRLTVT.

The rearrangement joins TRBV4-3 to TRBJ1-2, with D perhaps matching TRBD1 (6 bases). Trimming left V 0 bases short and J 4 bases short, with 12 bases between. CDR1 and CDR2 (germline): LGHNA, YSLEER. The CDR3 covers 15 residues. In DNA, the CDR3 is TGCGCCAGCAGCCAAGACTCGACAGGAATCTATGGCTACACCTTC. Amino acid sequence: CASSQDSTGIYGYTF.

V is TRBV7-2 and J is TRBJ2-7, with TRBD2 identical over 15 bases. Trimming cost V 9 bases and J 6 bases; bases outside gene matches: 9. Germline-derived CDR1 and CDR2 are SGHTA and FQGNSA. CDR3 length: 15 amino acids. CDR3 amino acids: CARESGTSGRTEQYF. The CDR3 DNA reads as TGTGCCAGAGAGAGTGGGACTAGCGGGAGGACCGAGCAGTACTTC. Filled out from reference TRBV7-2 and TRBJ2-7, the complete variable domain reads GAGVSQSPSNKVTEKGKDVELRCDPISGHTALYWYRQSLGQGLEFLIYFQGNSAPDKSGLPSDRFSAERTGGSVSTLTIQRTQQEDSAVYLCARESGTSGRTEQYFGPGTRLTVT.

The rearrangement links TRBV7-9 to TRBJ2-5, with TRBD2 matching 7 bases. The CDR3 spans 15 residues. The germline V gene has CDR1 SEHNR and CDR2 FQNEAQ (reference sequence). Trimming removed 3 bases from V and 1 base from J; junction bases left unmatched: 5. The CDR3 protein is CASSLGLAAQETQYF. The CDR3 DNA sequence: TGTGCCAGCAGCTTGGGCCTAGCGGCCCAAGAGACCCAGTACTTC. Full variable domain (rest looked up from reference TRBV7-9 and TRBJ2-5): DTGVSQNPRHKITKRGQNVTFRCDPISEHNRLYWYRQTLGQGPEFLTYFQNEAQLEKSRLLSDRFSAERPKGSFSTLEIQRTEQGDSAMYLCASSLGLAAQETQYFGPGTRLLVL.

CDR3 sequence (DNA): TGTGCCAGCAGGATCGGGACAGGGGGACCTGAAGCTTTCTTT. Amino acid sequence: CASRIGTGGPEAFF. The chain recombines TRBV27 with TRBJ1-1, with 11 bases identical to TRBD1. CDR3 size: 14 residues. J gave up 6 bases and V 6 bases, and 6 bases lay outside the gene matches. Looked up from germline, CDR1 is MNHEY and CDR2 is SMNVEV (reference sequence).

The V gene is TRBV6-5, the J gene TRBJ2-5, with 8 bases matching TRBD1. The ends lost 3 bases at V and 1 base at J; junction bases unmatched: 1. In germline, CDR1 is MNHEY, CDR2 SVGAGI. The CDR3 sequence is 14 residues long. The CDR3 region is CASSYQGAQETQYF. The CDR3 region has the DNA TGTGCCAGCAGTTATCAGGGGGCCCAAGAGACCCAGTACTTC.

This clonotype is a singleton in its sample. The chain employs TRBV5-1 and TRBJ2-3, with a weak D call TRBD1 (6 bases). The germline gives CDR1 SGHRS, CDR2 YFSETQ. The CDR3 is made up of 16 amino acids. The V gene lost 0 bases and the J gene lost 2 bases, with 13 bases spanning the gap. The CDR3 loop reads CASSLAWAGATDTQYF. CDR3 bases: TGCGCCAGCAGCTTGGCGTGGGCAGGGGCCACAGATACGCAGTATTTT.

The chain joins TRBV27 to TRBJ1-3; a weak D match, TRBD1 (5 bases). Trimming took off 5 bases at V and 3 bases at J, with 11 bases between the two ends. This CDR3 has 14 amino acids. Looked up from germline, CDR1 is MNHEY and CDR2 is SMNVEV (reference sequence). The CDR3 is CASSISRVGNTIYF. CDR3 DNA sequence: TGTGCCAGCAGTATCTCCAGGGTTGGAAACACCATATATTTT.

The chain uses TRBV28 and TRBJ2-7, with 7 bases identical to TRBD1. Germline-derived CDR1 and CDR2 are MDHEN and SYDVKM. Trimming cost V 5 bases and J 4 bases; bases outside gene matches: 8. This CDR3 is 14 amino acids long. CDR3 region: CASSPSDRSYEQYF. The CDR3 DNA reads TGTGCCAGCAGTCCCTCGGACAGGAGTTACGAGCAGTACTTC.

The V call is TRBV11-2, the J call TRBJ1-2; 8 bases match TRBD1. The germline V gene has CDR1 SGHAT and CDR2 FQNNGV. Trimming took 0 bases from V and 8 from J; bases not matched to a gene: 14. The CDR3 contains 17 residues. CDR3 sequence (DNA): TGTGCCAGCAGCTTAGATAGCGGTCGGTGGACAGGGAAAGGCTACACCTTC. Amino acids: CASSLDSGRWTGKGYTF.